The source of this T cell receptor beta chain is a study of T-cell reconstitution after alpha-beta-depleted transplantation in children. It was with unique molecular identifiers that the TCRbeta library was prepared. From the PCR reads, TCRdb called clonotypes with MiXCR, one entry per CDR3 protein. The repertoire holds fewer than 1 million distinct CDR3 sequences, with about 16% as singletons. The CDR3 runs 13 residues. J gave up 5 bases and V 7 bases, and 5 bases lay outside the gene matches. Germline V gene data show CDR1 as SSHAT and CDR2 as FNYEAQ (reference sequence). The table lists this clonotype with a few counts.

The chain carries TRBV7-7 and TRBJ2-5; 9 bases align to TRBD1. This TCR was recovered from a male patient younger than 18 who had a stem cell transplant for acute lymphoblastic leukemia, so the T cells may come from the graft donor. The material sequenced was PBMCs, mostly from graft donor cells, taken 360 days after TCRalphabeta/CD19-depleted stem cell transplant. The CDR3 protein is CASTPTGGETQYF. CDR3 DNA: TGTGCCAGCACTCCGACAGGGGGGGAGACCCAGTACTTC.